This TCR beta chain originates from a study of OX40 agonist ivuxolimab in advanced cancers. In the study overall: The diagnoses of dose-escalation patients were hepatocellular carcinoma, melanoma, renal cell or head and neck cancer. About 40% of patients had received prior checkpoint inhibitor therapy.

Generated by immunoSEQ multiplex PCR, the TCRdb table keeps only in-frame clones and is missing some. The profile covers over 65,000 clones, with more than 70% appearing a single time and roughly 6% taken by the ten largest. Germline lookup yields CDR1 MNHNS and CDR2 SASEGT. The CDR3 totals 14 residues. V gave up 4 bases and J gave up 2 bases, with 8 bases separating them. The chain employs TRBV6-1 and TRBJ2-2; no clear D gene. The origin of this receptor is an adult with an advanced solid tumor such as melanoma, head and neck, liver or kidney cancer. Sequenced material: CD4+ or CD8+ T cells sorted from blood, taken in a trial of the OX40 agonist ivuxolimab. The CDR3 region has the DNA TGTGCCAGCAGTGCCCAGGCCAACACCGGGGAGCTGTTTTTT. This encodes CASSAQANTGELFF.